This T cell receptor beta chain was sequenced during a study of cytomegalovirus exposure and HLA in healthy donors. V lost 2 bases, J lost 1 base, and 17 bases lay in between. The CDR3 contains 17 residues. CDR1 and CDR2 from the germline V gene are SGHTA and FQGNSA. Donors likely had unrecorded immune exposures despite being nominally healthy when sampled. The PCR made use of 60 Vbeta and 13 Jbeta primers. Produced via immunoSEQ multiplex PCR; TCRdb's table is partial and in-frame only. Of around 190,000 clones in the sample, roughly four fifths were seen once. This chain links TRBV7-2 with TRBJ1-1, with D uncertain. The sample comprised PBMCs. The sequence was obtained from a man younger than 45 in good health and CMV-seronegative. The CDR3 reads CASSLTPYSAKNTEAFF. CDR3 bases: TGTGCCAGCAGCTTAACCCCCTACTCTGCGAAGAACACTGAAGCTTTCTTT. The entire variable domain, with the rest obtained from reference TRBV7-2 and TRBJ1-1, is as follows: GAGVSQSPSNKVTEKGKDVELRCDPISGHTALYWYRQSLGQGLEFLIYFQGNSAPDKSGLPSDRFSAERTGGSVSTLTIQRTQQEDSAVYLCASSLTPYSAKNTEAFFGQGTRLTVV.